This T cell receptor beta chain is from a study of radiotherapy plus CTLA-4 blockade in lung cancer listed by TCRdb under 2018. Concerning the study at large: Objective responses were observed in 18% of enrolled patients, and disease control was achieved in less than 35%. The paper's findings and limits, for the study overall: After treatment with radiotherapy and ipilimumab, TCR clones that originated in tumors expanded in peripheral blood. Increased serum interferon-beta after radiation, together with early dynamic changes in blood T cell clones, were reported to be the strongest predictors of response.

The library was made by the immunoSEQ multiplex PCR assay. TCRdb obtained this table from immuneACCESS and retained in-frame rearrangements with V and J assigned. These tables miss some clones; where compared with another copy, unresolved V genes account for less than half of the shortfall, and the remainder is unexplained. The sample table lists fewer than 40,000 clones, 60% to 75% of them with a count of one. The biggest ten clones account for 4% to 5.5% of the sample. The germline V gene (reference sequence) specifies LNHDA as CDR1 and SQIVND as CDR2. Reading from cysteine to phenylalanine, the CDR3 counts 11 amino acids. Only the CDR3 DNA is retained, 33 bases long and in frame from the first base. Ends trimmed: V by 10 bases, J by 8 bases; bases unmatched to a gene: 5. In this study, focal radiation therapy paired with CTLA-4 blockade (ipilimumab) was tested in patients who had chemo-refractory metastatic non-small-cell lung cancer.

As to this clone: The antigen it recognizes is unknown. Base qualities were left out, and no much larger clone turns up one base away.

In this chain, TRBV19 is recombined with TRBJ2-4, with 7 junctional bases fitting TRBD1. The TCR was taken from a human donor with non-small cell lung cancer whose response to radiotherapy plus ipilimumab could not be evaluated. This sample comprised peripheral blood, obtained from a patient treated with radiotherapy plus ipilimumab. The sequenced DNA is TGTGCCATCGCCCAGGGGGACATTCAGTACTTC. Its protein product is CAIAQGDIQYF. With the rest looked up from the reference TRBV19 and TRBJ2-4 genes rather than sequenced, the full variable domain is DGGITQSPKYLFRKEGQNVTLSCEQNLNHDAMYWYRQDPGQGLRLIYYSQIVNDFQKGDIAEGYSVSREKKESFPLTVTSAQKNPTAFYLCAIAQGDIQYFGAGTRLSVL.